The source of this TCR beta chain is a study of T cell changes during pregnancy in multiple sclerosis. The germline gives CDR1 LNHDA, CDR2 SQIVND (reference sequence). CDR3 size: 13 residues. V was trimmed by 3 bases and J by 5 bases, leaving 8 bases between them. The assay was immunoSEQ multiplex PCR, and TCRdb's table has in-frame clones only and misses some. The sample lists tens of thousands of clones, 92% seen once, with roughly 0.44% in the top ten. This clone has just a few counts. This chain uses TRBV19 with TRBJ1-5, with D unresolved. This sequence originates from a female donor with multiple sclerosis, enrolled in a pregnancy study. The sequences come from CD4+ T cells from peripheral blood mononuclear cells, collected after pregnancy. The CDR3 loop reads CASSIGSYQPQHF. CDR3 sequence (DNA): TGTGCCAGTAGTATCGGGTCCTATCAGCCCCAGCATTTT.